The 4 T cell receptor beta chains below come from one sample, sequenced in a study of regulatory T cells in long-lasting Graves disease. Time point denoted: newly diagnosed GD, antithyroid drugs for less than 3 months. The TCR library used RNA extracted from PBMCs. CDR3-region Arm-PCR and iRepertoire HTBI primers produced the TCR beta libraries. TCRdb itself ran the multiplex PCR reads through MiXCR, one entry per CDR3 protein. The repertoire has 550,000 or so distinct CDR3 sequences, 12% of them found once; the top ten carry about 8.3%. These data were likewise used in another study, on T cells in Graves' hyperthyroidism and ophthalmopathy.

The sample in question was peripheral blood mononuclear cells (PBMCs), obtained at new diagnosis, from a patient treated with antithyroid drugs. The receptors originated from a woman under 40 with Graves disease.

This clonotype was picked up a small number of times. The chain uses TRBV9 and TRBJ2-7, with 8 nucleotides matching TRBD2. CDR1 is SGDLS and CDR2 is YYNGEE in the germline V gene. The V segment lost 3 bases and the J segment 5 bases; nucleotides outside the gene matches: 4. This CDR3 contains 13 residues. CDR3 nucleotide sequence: TGTGCCAGCAGCGGGAGCGGGAGAAACGAGCAGTACTTC. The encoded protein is CASSGSGRNEQYF.

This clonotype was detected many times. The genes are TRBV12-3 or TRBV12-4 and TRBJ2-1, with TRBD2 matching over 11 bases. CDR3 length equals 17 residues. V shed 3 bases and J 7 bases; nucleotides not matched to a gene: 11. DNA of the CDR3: TGTGCCAGCAGTTTGTCTAGCGGGAGGACCGGGCGGAATGAGCAGTTCTTC. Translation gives CASSLSSGRTGRNEQFF.

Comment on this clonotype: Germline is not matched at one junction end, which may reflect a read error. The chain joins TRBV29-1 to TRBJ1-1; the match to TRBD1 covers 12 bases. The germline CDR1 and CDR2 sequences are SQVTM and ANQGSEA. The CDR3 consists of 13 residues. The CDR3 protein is CSVEGQGAAEGFF. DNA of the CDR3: TGCAGCGTTGAGGGACAGGGGGCAGCTGAAGGTTTCTTT. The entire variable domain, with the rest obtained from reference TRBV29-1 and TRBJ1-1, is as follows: SAVISQKPSRDICQRGTSLTIQCQVDSQVTMMFWYRQQPGQSLTLIATANQGSEATYESGFVIDKFPISRPNLTFSTLTVSNMSPEDSSIYLCSVEGQGAAEGFFGQGTRLTVV.

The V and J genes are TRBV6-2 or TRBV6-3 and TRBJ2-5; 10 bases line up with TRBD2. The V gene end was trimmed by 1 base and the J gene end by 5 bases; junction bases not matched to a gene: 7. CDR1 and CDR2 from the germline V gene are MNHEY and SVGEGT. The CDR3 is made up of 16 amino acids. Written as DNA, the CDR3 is TGTGCCAGCAGTTACTATCCTAGCGGGAGAACGGAGACCCAGTACTTC. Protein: CASSYYPSGRTETQYF.